Included here is one TCR beta chain sequence, with context. Its target is not known. UMIs incorporating a 6-nucleotide sample barcode were appended by means of template switching. With roughly 17 and 9 cycles respectively, two nested PCRs were carried out on TCRalpha and TCRbeta cDNA. TCRdb re-called the 5' RACE reads; every CDR3 protein appears as one record, without DNA. The sample holds about 380,000 distinct CDR3 sequences. This specimen comes from a study of monozygotic twins with inflammatory bowel disease. Study results and limitations: Resolution of different T cell subtypes was not achieved. Heterogeneous immunosuppressive treatment regimens may have introduced variability into patient repertoires.

Germline CDR1 reads MRHNA; CDR2 reads SNTAGT. CDR3 size: 14 residues. This sequence was found in a human donor with ulcerative colitis or Crohn's disease, or a healthy co-twin of an affected twin (not recorded which). The rearrangement uses TRBV6-4 and TRBJ1-2; TCRdb names TRBD1, which stays unverified in the absence of DNA. The source material was blood. CDR3 region: CASSDGQGRGGYTF.